A selection of T cell receptor beta chains follows, all from one sample in a study of molecular identifiers for immune sequencing clone quantification. TCRdb recomputed calls from the PCR reads with MiXCR, one row per CDR3 protein. In the table there are under 100,000 distinct CDR3 sequences, roughly 25% of which are singletons. The sequenced sample consisted of naive CD8+ T cells from blood, with Jurkat cell RNA spiked in. The source is a human donor in good health. Some libraries in this study had Jurkat cell RNA spiked in. The CDR3 runs from the conserved cysteine through the conserved F or W. The D gene is left open where the match is weak. Clone size is not always given. Where it is, it says once, few, many or a class for expanded clones.

V: TRBV5-1
J: TRBJ2-1
size: many
D: TRBD1
CDR3: CASSFTGGNEQFF
DNA: TGCGCCAGCAGCTTTACAGGGGGCAACGAGCAGTTCTTC

V: TRBV7-6
J: TRBJ2-7
size: -
D: TRBD1
CDR3: CASSSGQGCYEQYF
DNA: TGTGCCAGCAGCTCAGGACAGGGTTGCTACGAGCAGTACTTC

V: TRBV7-9
J: TRBJ2-1
size: many
D: TRBD2
CDR3: CASSTGTSPNEFF
DNA: TGTGCCAGCAGCACCGGGACTAGTCCCAACGAGTTCTTC

V: TRBV4-1
J: TRBJ1-1
size: -
D: TRBD1
CDR3: CASSQTGDTEAFF
DNA: TGCGCCAGCAGCCAAACAGGGGACACTGAAGCTTTCTTT

V: TRBV6-2/TRBV6-3
J: TRBJ1-3
size: -
D: TRBD1
CDR3: CASSYDFPAPDRTSGNTIYF
DNA: TGTGCCAGCAGTTACGACTTTCCGGCACCGGACAGGACTTCGGGAAACACCATATATTTT

V: TRBV4-3
J: TRBJ2-3
size: many
D: -
CDR3: CASSQTNRFPQYF
DNA: TGCGCCAGCAGCCAAACTAACAGGTTTCCGCAGTATTTT

V: TRBV21-1
J: TRBJ2-7
size: many
D: -
CDR3: CASSSLVYEQYF
DNA: TGTGCCAGCAGCTCCCTCGTGTACGAGCAGTACTTC

V: TRBV12-3/TRBV12-4
J: TRBJ1-6
size: -
D: -
CDR3: CASSLAGLNSPLHF
DNA: TGTGCCAGCAGTTTAGCAGGACTTAATTCACCCCTCCACTTT

V: TRBV5-6
J: TRBJ2-2
size: -
D: -
CDR3: CASSMTGYTGVLFF
DNA: TGTGCCAGCAGCATGACAGGATACACCGGGGTGCTGTTTTTT

V: TRBV6-2/TRBV6-3
J: TRBJ2-3
size: -
D: -
CDR3: CASSYSRGRGTTDTQYF
DNA: TGTGCCAGCAGTTACTCGAGGGGGCGCGGGACCACAGATACGCAGTATTTT

V: TRBV13
J: TRBJ2-7
size: many
D: TRBD2
CDR3: CASSLGLAGPYEQYF
DNA: TGTGCCAGCAGCCTGGGACTAGCGGGACCCTACGAGCAGTACTTC

V: TRBV30
J: TRBJ1-1
size: few
D: -
CDR3: CAWSYLHTEAFF
DNA: TGTGCCTGGAGTTATCTCCACACTGAAGCTTTCTTT

V: TRBV11-2
J: TRBJ2-3
size: -
D: -
CDR3: CASSSGTDQDTQYF
DNA: TGTGCCAGCAGCTCCGGGACGGATCAAGATACGCAGTATTTT

V: TRBV27
J: TRBJ2-7
size: -
D: TRBD1
CDR3: CASSWTGGNYEQYF
DNA: TGTGCCAGCAGTTGGACAGGGGGTAATTACGAGCAGTACTTC

V: TRBV9
J: TRBJ1-6
size: many
D: TRBD1
CDR3: CASSATGGAYSPLHF
DNA: TGTGCCAGCAGCGCCACAGGGGGCGCGTATTCACCCCTCCACTTT

V: TRBV19
J: TRBJ2-4
size: -
D: -
CDR3: CASSIASLGNIQYF
DNA: TGTGCCAGTAGTATAGCTAGCCTCGGGAACATTCAGTACTTC

V: TRBV27
J: TRBJ2-7
size: -
D: -
CDR3: CASSVSGDYEQYF
DNA: TGTGCCAGCAGTGTCTCAGGGGACTACGAGCAGTACTTC

V: TRBV9
J: TRBJ2-5
size: -
D: -
CDR3: CASSPPVSRQVFQETQYF
DNA: TGTGCCAGCAGCCCCCCAGTTTCGAGACAGGTGTTCCAAGAGACCCAGTACTTC

V: TRBV11-2
J: TRBJ2-7
size: -
D: TRBD1
CDR3: CASSTIPPTGPPYEQYF
DNA: TGTGCCAGCAGTACTATCCCACCGACAGGGCCCCCCTACGAGCAGTACTTC

V: TRBV12-3/TRBV12-4
J: TRBJ1-5
size: many
D: -
CDR3: CASSPVAGDNQPQHF
DNA: TGTGCCAGCAGCCCGGTGGCAGGAGACAATCAGCCCCAGCATTTT

V: TRBV9
J: TRBJ2-7
size: -
D: -
CDR3: CASSVEGDSWEQYF
DNA: TGTGCCAGCAGCGTCGAGGGGGATTCGTGGGAGCAGTACTTC

V: TRBV7-9
J: TRBJ1-1
size: -
D: -
CDR3: CASSSGMGGVENTEAFF
DNA: TGTGCCAGCAGCTCCGGGATGGGGGGCGTCGAGAACACTGAAGCTTTCTTT

V: TRBV7-6
J: TRBJ2-7
size: many
D: -
CDR3: CASSRPGAEQYF
DNA: TGTGCCAGCAGCCGCCCGGGGGCAGAGCAGTACTTC

V: TRBV4-3
J: TRBJ2-7
size: many
D: -
CDR3: CASSQDTGIYEQYF
DNA: TGCGCCAGCAGCCAAGATACAGGGATTTACGAGCAGTACTTC

V: TRBV12-3/TRBV12-4
J: TRBJ2-5
size: many
D: TRBD1
CDR3: CASRGQSRETQYF
DNA: TGTGCCAGCAGGGGACAGTCGCGGGAGACCCAGTACTTC

V: TRBV11-1
J: TRBJ2-2
size: few
D: -
CDR3: CASSLADAGELFF
DNA: TGTGCCAGCAGCTTAGCAGACGCCGGGGAGCTGTTTTTT

V: TRBV12-3/TRBV12-4
J: TRBJ2-3
size: few
D: -
CDR3: CASTPGEDTQYF
DNA: TGTGCCAGCACCCCAGGGGAAGATACGCAGTATTTT

V: TRBV29-1
J: TRBJ2-7
size: many
D: -
CDR3: CSVLTGEEDYEQYF
DNA: TGCAGCGTACTCACAGGGGAGGAAGACTACGAGCAGTACTTC

V: TRBV7-2
J: TRBJ1-5
size: few
D: -
CDR3: CASSLAPGQNQPQHF
DNA: TGTGCCAGCAGCTTAGCCCCGGGGCAAAATCAGCCCCAGCATTTT

V: TRBV6-2/TRBV6-3
J: TRBJ2-3
size: many
D: TRBD1
CDR3: CASTVDRSDPDTQYF
DNA: TGTGCCAGCACCGTGGACAGGTCTGATCCAGATACGCAGTATTTT

V: TRBV7-9
J: TRBJ1-1
size: many
D: TRBD1
CDR3: CASSPGTGGRGTEAFF
DNA: TGTGCCAGCAGCCCCGGGACAGGGGGTAGAGGCACTGAAGCTTTCTTT

V: TRBV6-5
J: TRBJ2-7
size: -
D: TRBD1
CDR3: CASSWDRGTSYEQYF
DNA: TGTGCCAGCAGTTGGGACAGGGGGACCTCCTACGAGCAGTACTTC

V: TRBV3-1
J: TRBJ1-5
size: -
D: -
CDR3: CASSQVSGYCNQPQHF
DNA: TGTGCCAGCAGCCAAGTATCCGGGTATTGCAATCAGCCCCAGCATTTT

V: TRBV29-1
J: TRBJ2-7
size: -
D: -
CDR3: CSVASNLGRYEQYF
DNA: TGCAGCGTTGCCTCCAATCTCGGTCGGTACGAGCAGTACTTC

V: TRBV28
J: TRBJ2-5
size: many
D: TRBD2
CDR3: CASSGTSGRETQYF
DNA: TGTGCCAGCAGCGGGACTAGCGGGAGAGAGACCCAGTACTTC

V: TRBV18
J: TRBJ1-1
size: many
D: -
CDR3: CASSPAGDTEAFF
DNA: TGTGCCAGCTCACCCGCGGGGGACACTGAAGCTTTCTTT

V: TRBV7-8
J: TRBJ2-5
size: -
D: TRBD1
CDR3: CASSLGGQQETQYF
DNA: TGTGCCAGCAGCTTAGGGGGACAGCAAGAGACCCAGTACTTC

V: TRBV19
J: TRBJ1-1
size: -
D: -
CDR3: CASSPRPGQPQNTEAFF
DNA: TGTGCCAGTAGTCCCCGACCTGGGCAGCCGCAGAACACTGAAGCTTTCTTT

V: TRBV27
J: TRBJ2-3
size: few
D: -
CDR3: CASSFEGRADTQYF
DNA: TGTGCCAGCAGTTTTGAGGGACGGGCAGATACGCAGTATTTT

V: TRBV7-9
J: TRBJ1-4
size: once
D: -
CDR3: CASSTRDTYNEKLFF
DNA: TGTGCCAGCAGCACCCGGGACACCTATAATGAAAAACTGTTTTTT

V: TRBV7-9
J: TRBJ2-7
size: -
D: -
CDR3: CASTQDLSEQYF
DNA: TGTGCCAGCACCCAGGACTTATCCGAGCAGTACTTC

V: TRBV3-1
J: TRBJ2-5
size: once
D: -
CDR3: CASSKIEEVLQETQYF
DNA: TGTGCCAGCAGCAAAATTGAGGAAGTACTCCAAGAGACCCAGTACTTC

V: TRBV13
J: TRBJ2-6
size: many
D: -
CDR3: CASSGTGSGANVLTF
DNA: TGTGCCAGCAGCGGAACAGGGTCTGGGGCCAACGTCCTGACTTTC

V: TRBV15
J: TRBJ1-5
size: -
D: -
CDR3: CATSRGRGSNQPQHF
DNA: TGTGCCACCAGCAGGGGAAGGGGAAGCAATCAGCCCCAGCATTTT

V: TRBV13
J: TRBJ1-1
size: -
D: -
CDR3: CASSPGVYTEAVF
DNA: TGTGCCAGCAGCCCAGGGGTTTACACTGAAGCTGTCTTT